This TCR beta chain comes out of a study of beta chain features in type 1 diabetes. This clone was counted only a few times. Its antigen is still unknown. Isolated RNA was reverse transcribed in full, so expressed TCRB transcripts were sequenced. Some clones are missing from TCRdb's copy, which holds only in-frame ones; the method was immunoSEQ multiplex PCR. The table shows a few hundred thousand clones, with about 10% occurring only once. Per germline, CDR1 SGHRS and CDR2 YFSETQ. The CDR3 sequence is 13 residues long. V was clipped by 2 bases and J by 7 bases, with 9 bases between them. Overall study findings and caveats: Patients with Type 1 diabetes showed moderately but significantly shorter TCRB CDR3s in all four CD4+ subsets.

The chain employs TRBV5-1 and TRBJ2-2; D possibly corresponds to TRBD1 (6 bases). Sequenced material: central memory CD4+ T cells from blood. The sequence was collected from a man aged 25 to 40 with type 1 diabetes. This CDR3 is CASSLQQGGELFF. The CDR3 nucleotides read TGCGCCAGCAGCTTACAACAGGGCGGGGAGCTGTTTTTT.